These T cell receptor beta chains were read from a single sample in a study of T cell repertoires in cytomegalovirus infection. TCRdb re-called the reads with MiXCR, one entry per CDR3 protein. This repertoire shows nearly 550,000 distinct CDR3 sequences, approximately 15% found once; its top ten account for 20% to 30%. Source material: CD8+ T cells from PBMCs. All receptors derive from a human donor in good health (CMV status not recorded). Some clones in this sample may be carry-over from other donors' samples. The CDR3 runs from the conserved cysteine through the conserved F or W. Fields, in order: D gene, V gene, J gene, clone size, CDR3 protein, CDR3 DNA. The D gene is left open where the match is weak. Clone size is not always given. Where it is, it says once, few, many or a class for expanded clones.

D gene: .
V gene: TRBV19
J gene: TRBJ2-7
clone size: .
CDR3 protein: CASSVEGGEYYEQYF
CDR3 DNA: TGTGCCAGTAGTGTGGAGGGGGGGGAATACTACGAGCAGTACTTC

D gene: TRBD1
V gene: TRBV29-1
J gene: TRBJ1-1
clone size: few
CDR3 protein: CSVELRMDRDSAFF
CDR3 DNA: TGCAGCGTTGAGTTGCGCATGGACAGGGACTCAGCTTTCTTT

D gene: .
V gene: TRBV4-1
J gene: TRBJ2-7
clone size: .
CDR3 protein: CASSQGGRGVSEQYF
CDR3 DNA: TGCGCCAGCAGCCAAGGCGGGCGCGGAGTCTCCGAGCAGTACTTC

D gene: TRBD2
V gene: TRBV30
J gene: TRBJ2-7
clone size: .
CDR3 protein: CAWSEGGPYEQYF
CDR3 DNA: TGTGCCTGGAGTGAGGGAGGGCCTTACGAGCAGTACTTC

D gene: .
V gene: TRBV20-1
J gene: TRBJ2-5
clone size: once
CDR3 protein: CSSQGSGERGETQCF
CDR3 DNA: TGCAGTTCTCAGGGGAGTGGGGAGAGGGGAGAGACCCAGTGCTTC

D gene: .
V gene: TRBV11-2
J gene: TRBJ2-7
clone size: many
CDR3 protein: CASSLAGPDEQYF
CDR3 DNA: TGTGCCAGCAGCTTAGCGGGGCCAGACGAGCAGTACTTC

D gene: .
V gene: TRBV7-8
J gene: TRBJ2-1
clone size: many
CDR3 protein: CASSFSSDLLNLLYNEQFF
CDR3 DNA: TGTGCCAGCAGTTTCAGCTCGGACCTCTTAAACCTCCTCTACAATGAGCAGTTCTTC

D gene: .
V gene: TRBV5-6
J gene: TRBJ2-6
clone size: many
CDR3 protein: CASSLARARGSLSGANVLTF
CDR3 DNA: TGTGCCAGCAGCTTGGCCAGGGCGAGGGGCTCTCTCTCTGGGGCCAACGTCCTGACTTTC

D gene: .
V gene: TRBV5-1
J gene: TRBJ2-7
clone size: .
CDR3 protein: CASSPGLEQYF
CDR3 DNA: TGCGCCAGCAGCCCGGGGCTCGAGCAGTACTTC

D gene: .
V gene: TRBV7-8
J gene: TRBJ1-4
clone size: many
CDR3 protein: CASSLGLSGRFNEKLFF
CDR3 DNA: TGTGCCAGCAGCTTAGGCTTGTCTGGACGGTTTAATGAAAAACTGTTTTTT

D gene: .
V gene: TRBV5-1
J gene: TRBJ1-1
clone size: .
CDR3 protein: CASSLAGRPKNTEAFF
CDR3 DNA: TGCGCCAGCAGCTTGGCTGGACGGCCGAAGAACACTGAAGCTTTCTTT

D gene: .
V gene: TRBV27
J gene: TRBJ1-6
clone size: .
CDR3 protein: CASSRDLFDSPLHF
CDR3 DNA: TGTGCCAGCAGTCGGGACCTATTTGATTCACCCCTCCACTTT

D gene: .
V gene: TRBV5-5
J gene: TRBJ1-2
clone size: many
CDR3 protein: CASSLKTPPSWYGYTF
CDR3 DNA: TGTGCCAGCAGCTTAAAGACTCCCCCCAGTTGGTATGGCTACACCTTC

D gene: .
V gene: TRBV7-9
J gene: TRBJ2-1
clone size: many
CDR3 protein: CASSPGRDWEHNEQFF
CDR3 DNA: TGTGCCAGCAGCCCCGGCCGGGACTGGGAGCACAATGAGCAGTTCTTC

D gene: .
V gene: TRBV27
J gene: TRBJ2-2
clone size: many
CDR3 protein: CASRPDTGELFF
CDR3 DNA: TGTGCCAGCAGACCCGACACCGGGGAGCTGTTTTTT

D gene: .
V gene: TRBV27
J gene: TRBJ2-6
clone size: .
CDR3 protein: CASSPSGFSGANVLTF
CDR3 DNA: TGTGCCAGCAGTCCAAGCGGGTTCTCTGGGGCCAACGTCCTGACTTTC

D gene: TRBD1
V gene: TRBV19
J gene: TRBJ2-7
clone size: .
CDR3 protein: CASRPGQGVSYEQYF
CDR3 DNA: TGTGCCAGTAGACCGGGACAGGGGGTCTCCTACGAGCAGTACTTC

D gene: TRBD2
V gene: TRBV24-1
J gene: TRBJ2-2
clone size: few
CDR3 protein: CATSPGGGYTGELFF
CDR3 DNA: TGTGCCACCAGCCCCGGGGGGGGCTACACCGGGGAGCTGTTTTTT

D gene: .
V gene: TRBV11-2
J gene: TRBJ2-2
clone size: many
CDR3 protein: CASSLDLAGSNGELFF
CDR3 DNA: TGTGCCAGCAGCTTAGATCTGGCAGGGTCAAACGGGGAGCTGTTTTTT

D gene: .
V gene: TRBV6-4
J gene: TRBJ1-6
clone size: .
CDR3 protein: CASSERVYNSPLHF
CDR3 DNA: TGTGCCAGCAGTGAAAGGGTCTATAATTCACCCCTCCACTTT

D gene: TRBD2
V gene: TRBV7-9
J gene: TRBJ2-1
clone size: many
CDR3 protein: CASSLAQLLAEYNEQFF
CDR3 DNA: TGTGCCAGCAGCTTAGCCCAGCTGCTAGCGGAATACAATGAGCAGTTCTTC

D gene: .
V gene: TRBV7-9
J gene: TRBJ2-5
clone size: many
CDR3 protein: CASSFPPGEGVQETQYF
CDR3 DNA: TGTGCCAGCAGCTTCCCCCCGGGGGAGGGGGTGCAAGAGACCCAGTACTTC

D gene: .
V gene: TRBV20-1
J gene: TRBJ1-6
clone size: few
CDR3 protein: CSARERHASPLHF
CDR3 DNA: TGCAGTGCTAGGGAACGACATGCCTCACCCCTCCACTTT

D gene: .
V gene: TRBV27
J gene: TRBJ1-2
clone size: many
CDR3 protein: CASSGGGGYTF
CDR3 DNA: TGTGCCAGCAGTGGAGGTGGTGGCTACACCTTC

D gene: .
V gene: TRBV20-1
J gene: TRBJ2-7
clone size: .
CDR3 protein: CSASLLQDSLSYEQYF
CDR3 DNA: TGCAGTGCTTCCCTTCTCCAGGACTCCCTATCCTACGAGCAGTACTTC